This TCR beta chain was sequenced for a study of blood T cell repertoires in COVID-19. Study context: T cells, B-cell-depleted T cells, or PBMCs provided the cDNA or gDNA that served as material.

Participant age was about 18 to 89 years, and participants resided in about two dozen US areas. Deletions cut 3 bases from V and 6 bases from J, with 13 bases between. Looked up from germline, CDR1 is MRHNA and CDR2 is SNTAGT. CDR3 length: 14 residues. Sequenced by immunoSEQ multiplex PCR; TCRdb stores in-frame clones only, minus some. This sample has hundreds of thousands of clones, with 70% to 90% found just once. Specimen: PBMCs or T cells enriched from blood (not recorded which). The TCR was taken from a woman younger than 30 with acute COVID-19. V usage is TRBV6-4 and J usage is TRBJ2-3, with D possibly matching TRBD2 (5 bases). The CDR3 DNA reads TGTGCCAGCAGTGAAGGAGATCCGGGGGATACGCAGTATTTT. Its protein is CASSEGDPGDTQYF.